This TCR beta chain comes out of a study of cytomegalovirus exposure and HLA in healthy donors. Regarding this clone: The junction does not match germline at one end; this may be a read error.

Germline loops: CDR1 MDHEN, CDR2 SYDVKM. The CDR3 length is 12 residues. PCR used 60 Vbeta primers and 13 Jbeta primers. The method was immunoSEQ multiplex PCR; TCRdb's version includes in-frame clones alone and lacks a portion of them. The table has approximately 150,000 clones, more than 60% seen once. The chain joins TRBV28 to TRBJ1-2; D perhaps matches TRBD1 (5 bases). Sequenced input: PBMCs. The origin of this receptor is a man between 18 and 29 years old in good health and CMV-seropositive. The CDR3 region has the DNA TGTGCCAACACCGCTAGGGACTATGGCTACCCCTTC. Residues: CANTARDYGYPF.